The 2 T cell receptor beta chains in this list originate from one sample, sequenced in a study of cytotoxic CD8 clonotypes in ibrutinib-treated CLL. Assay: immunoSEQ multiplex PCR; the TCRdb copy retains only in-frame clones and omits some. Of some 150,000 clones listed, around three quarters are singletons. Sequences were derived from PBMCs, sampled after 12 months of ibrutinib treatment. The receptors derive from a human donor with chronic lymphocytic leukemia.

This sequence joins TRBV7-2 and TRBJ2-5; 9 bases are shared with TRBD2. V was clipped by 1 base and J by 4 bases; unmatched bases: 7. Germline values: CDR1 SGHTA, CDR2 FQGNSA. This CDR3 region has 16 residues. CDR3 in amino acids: CASSLDQREAGETQYF. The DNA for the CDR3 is TGTGCCAGCAGCTTAGATCAGCGGGAGGCTGGAGAGACCCAGTACTTC.

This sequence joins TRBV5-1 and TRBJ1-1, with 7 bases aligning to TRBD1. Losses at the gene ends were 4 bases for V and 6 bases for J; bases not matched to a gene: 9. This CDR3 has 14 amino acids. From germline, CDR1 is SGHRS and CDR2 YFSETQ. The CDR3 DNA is TGCGCCAGCAGCGCACTAACAGGGGCATCTGAAGCTTTCTTT. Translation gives CASSALTGASEAFF.